Listed here are 29 T cell receptor beta chains from one sample, sequenced in a study of blood T cells in healthy people across ages. Through a sample-barcoded 5' primer and a J-beta primer mix, a second PCR was run for roughly 6 to 12 cycles. MiXCR, applied by TCRdb to the 5' RACE reads, yields one record per CDR3 protein. The repertoire holds fewer than 750,000 distinct CDR3 sequences, with around 50% as singletons. The material sequenced was blood. These TCRs come from a woman older than 75 in good health.

The V call is TRBV5-1, the J call TRBJ2-2; D not certain. CDR1 SGHRS and CDR2 YFSETQ come from the germline V gene. The CDR3 has 15 amino acids. V was pared by 0 bases and J by 7 bases, with 13 bases between. CDR3 coding DNA: TGCGCCAGCAGCTTGGTGGCCTCTTACAACGGGGAGCTGTTTTTT. This translates into CASSLVASYNGELFF. Filled out from reference TRBV5-1 and TRBJ2-2, the complete variable domain reads KAGVTQTPRYLIKTRGQQVTLSCSPISGHRSVSWYQQTPGQGLQFLFEYFSETQRNKGNFPGRFSGRQFSNSRSEMNVSTLELGDSALYLCASSLVASYNGELFFGEGSRLTVL.

This clonotype was detected only a few times. The chain recombines TRBV2 with TRBJ2-2, with D perhaps TRBD1 or TRBD2 (6 bases each). CDR3 length: 16 amino acids. V lost 4 bases to trimming and J lost 1 base, with 13 bases between them. CDR1 is SNHLY, CDR2 FYNNEI, per germline. The CDR3 loop is CASSGVKGGNTGELFF. CDR3 nucleotides: TGTGCCAGCAGTGGAGTAAAGGGGGGGAACACCGGGGAGCTGTTTTTT.

Only a few counts were recorded for this clonotype. This chain uses TRBV7-7 with TRBJ2-3; D call uncertain. Germline V lookup: CDR1 SSHAT, CDR2 FNYEAQ (reference sequence). V was trimmed by 1 base and J by 4 bases, leaving 9 bases between them. The CDR3 runs to 14 residues. CDR3 nucleotides: TGTGCCAGCAGCTTAGTAGGGAAGGCAGATACGCAGTATTTT. The encoded protein is CASSLVGKADTQYF.

There are many counts of this clonotype. One junction end disagrees with the germline gene, perhaps due to a read error. The chain uses TRBV7-8 and TRBJ2-3; D may be TRBD2 (5 bases). This CDR3 spans 13 amino acids. In germline, CDR1 is SGHVS, CDR2 FQNEAQ. For the CDR3, the DNA is TGTGCCAGCAGCTTACCTAGCAGAGATACGCAGTATTTT. Encoded protein: CASSLPSRDTQYF.

The chain joins TRBV9 to TRBJ2-1; D is possibly TRBD2 (7 bases). The V end was cut by 0 bases, the J end by 12 bases, with 16 bases between. Germline V gene data show CDR1 as SGDLS and CDR2 as YYNGEE. The CDR3 consists of 14 residues. Here the CDR3 DNA reads TGTGCCAGCAGCGTAGATTTAGGGGAGGGGGGGCAGTTCTTC. Translating it yields CASSVDLGEGGQFF.

The sample holds a few counts of this clonotype. The V gene is TRBV21-1, the J gene TRBJ1-6; whether TRBD1, the table's D call, matches the DNA was not checked. TRBV21-1 is a pseudogene. The CDR3 runs 17 residues. Here the CDR3 reads CASSNPQRTGPNSPLHF. Written as DNA, the CDR3 is TGTGCCAGCAGCAATCCCCAAAGGACAGGTCCCAATTCACCCCTCCACTTT.

This clonotype was seen at least ten times. Here the CDR3 reads CASSLGSNTGELFF. As DNA, the CDR3 is TGCGCCAGCAGCTTGGGGTCCAACACCGGGGAGCTGTTTTTT. V gene TRBV5-1 combines with J gene TRBJ2-2; D is undetermined. Per the germline V gene, CDR1 is SGHRS and CDR2 is YFSETQ. Trimming cost V 0 bases and J 2 bases, with 5 bases left between them. The CDR3 is 14 residues long.

Turning to this clonotype: Since a much larger clone is just one base distant, this may be a read error. Here the CDR3 reads CSGGTVYGYTF. The DNA for the CDR3 is TGCAGCGGTGGGACAGTCTATGGCTACACCTTC. The V and J genes are TRBV29-1 and TRBJ1-2; TRBD1 aligns across 7 bases. Germline CDR1 and CDR2: SQVTM and ANQGSEA. The CDR3 consists of 11 residues. V trimming: 7 bases; J trimming: 4 bases; junction bases outside the gene matches: 3.

This clonotype has a count of ten or more. The chain joins TRBV7-3 to TRBJ2-3, with no clear D. V lost 4 bases to trimming and J lost 4 bases, with 6 bases between them. Germline loops: CDR1 SGHTA, CDR2 FQGTGA. The CDR3 extends over 12 amino acids. The CDR3 region has the DNA TGTGCCAGCAGCTCACAAGCAGATACGCAGTATTTT. Amino acids: CASSSQADTQYF.

At least ten counts were recorded for this clonotype. The chain uses TRBV27 and TRBJ2-1; 12 nucleotides line up with TRBD2. Trimming at V came to 2 bases and at J to 9 bases, leaving 8 bases not matched to a gene. Germline loops: CDR1 MNHEY, CDR2 SMNVEV (reference sequence). The CDR3 spans 16 residues. The CDR3 DNA sequence: TGTGCCAGCAGTTTACTGGCTAGCGGGAGGGTTGGTGAGCAGTTCTTC. It is translated as CASSLLASGRVGEQFF.

This sequence joins TRBV19 and TRBJ2-4, with 9 bases that match TRBD1. The CDR3 spans 17 residues. V dropped 5 bases and J dropped 2; count of bases not matched to a gene: 10. Germline V CDR1 and CDR2: LNHDA, SQIVND (reference sequence). The CDR3 sequence: CASSLIPGQGPKNIQYF. DNA for the CDR3: TGTGCCAGTAGTTTAATCCCGGGACAGGGTCCCAAAAACATTCAGTACTTC.

The chain carries TRBV20-1 and TRBJ2-7; D uncertain. The V gene lost 5 bases and the J gene lost 5 bases, with 10 bases spanning the gap. CDR1 and CDR2 from the germline V gene are DFQATT and SNEGSKA (reference sequence). The CDR3 sequence is 11 residues long. In DNA form, the CDR3 reads TGCAGTGCTCCGGCGCCGGACGAGCAGTACTTC. Amino acid sequence: CSAPAPDEQYF.

Concerning this clonotype itself: A much larger clone lies a single base off, so this may be a read error. This chain links TRBV20-1 with TRBJ2-5; possibly TRBD1 for D (6 bases). Trimming removed 5 bases from V and 4 bases from J, with 14 bases in between. The CDR3 sequence is 13 residues long. From germline, CDR1 is DFQATT and CDR2 SNEGSKA (reference sequence). CDR3 amino acids: CSAPAGVGETQYF. In DNA, the CDR3 is TGCAGTGCTCCTGCAGGGGTTGGAGAGACCCAGTACTTC.

This clonotype occurred many times. The chain combines TRBV28 with TRBJ2-7, with a possible D match to TRBD1 (6 bases). Germline loops: CDR1 MDHEN, CDR2 SYDVKM. The CDR3 runs to 14 residues. Trimming stripped 2 bases from V and 3 bases from J, with 11 bases between. CDR3 in amino acids: CASSLTGQNYEQYF. CDR3 in DNA: TGTGCCAGCAGTTTAACGGGACAAAACTACGAGCAGTACTTC.

Points on this clonotype: This may arise from a read error, as a much more abundant clone is one base away. The chain is built from TRBV7-9 and TRBJ2-5; weak D call: TRBD2 (5 bases). Germline loops: CDR1 SEHNR, CDR2 FQNEAQ (reference sequence). Trimming took off 8 bases at V and 11 bases at J, with 21 bases between the two ends. The CDR3 loop spans 13 amino acids. CDR3 in DNA: TGTGCCAGCTGCGGACTCATCGGGAATGAGCAGTACTTC. It translates to CASCGLIGNEQYF.

The CDR3 nucleotides are TGTGCCAGCAGCGTAGAAGGGGGGAACGGAGCCAATGAGCAGTTCTTC. It yields the protein CASSVEGGNGANEQFF. The chain employs TRBV9 and TRBJ2-1, with D perhaps given as TRBD1 or TRBD2 (6 bases each). The germline V and J ends were trimmed by 0 bases and 6 bases, with 16 bases remaining between them. The CDR3 runs 16 residues. Germline loops: CDR1 SGDLS, CDR2 YYNGEE.

The chain uses TRBV3-1 and TRBJ1-2; the D gene is possibly TRBD1 (6 bases). The CDR3 is 13 residues long. V lost 3 bases to trimming and J lost 4 bases, with 9 bases between them. Per the germline V gene, CDR1 is LGHDT and CDR2 is YNNKEL (reference sequence). CDR3 sequence (DNA): TGTGCCAGCAGCCAGGGACACTTCTATGGCTACACCTTC. Translated, it gives CASSQGHFYGYTF.

V gene TRBV5-1 combines with J gene TRBJ1-5, with D possibly being TRBD1 (6 bases). Germline lookup yields CDR1 SGHRS and CDR2 YFSETQ. V dropped 3 bases and J dropped 6 bases, with 16 bases sitting between them. The CDR3 runs to 15 residues. The CDR3 DNA is TGCGCCAGCAGCTCACAGGGACTGGAGTCTCAGCCCCAGCATTTT. It codes for CASSSQGLESQPQHF.

Of note for this clonotype: A single base separates this from a much larger clone, so it may be a read error. The J gene is TRBJ2-1, the V gene TRBV12-3 or TRBV12-4, with unresolved D. The V end lost 1 base, the J end lost 8 bases, and 15 bases lay between the germline ends. The CDR3 is made up of 15 amino acids. CDR3 amino acids: CASSLEVVGIHEQFF. The CDR3, as DNA: TGTGCCAGCAGTTTAGAGGTGGTCGGAATCCATGAGCAGTTCTTC.

The V and J genes are TRBV2 and TRBJ1-2, with 8 nucleotides matching TRBD1. Trimming cost V 4 bases and J 4 bases; bases outside gene matches: 8. The V gene's germline CDR1 is SNHLY and CDR2 FYNNEI. The CDR3 has 15 amino acids. Here the CDR3 DNA reads TGTGCCAGCAGTGTTGGGACAGGCGGAACCTATGGCTACACCTTC. Protein: CASSVGTGGTYGYTF. Looking up the rest from reference TRBV2 and TRBJ1-2 gives the full variable domain: EPEVTQTPSHQVTQMGQEVILRCVPISNHLYFYWYRQILGQKVEFLVSFYNNEISEKSEIFDDQFSVERPDGSNFTLKIRSTKLEDSAMYFCASSVGTGGTYGYTFGSGTRLTVV.

This clonotype was counted many times. The chain is built from TRBV5-6 and TRBJ2-3; D not resolved. This CDR3 contains 12 residues. Looked up from germline, CDR1 is SGHDT and CDR2 is YYEEEE. The V and J ends lost 2 bases and 5 bases respectively, with 6 bases between them. The CDR3: CASSFLEDTQYF. CDR3 bases: TGTGCCAGCAGCTTTTTGGAAGATACGCAGTATTTT.

The chain employs TRBV7-9 and TRBJ2-5; 8 bases line up with TRBD1. This CDR3 contains 13 residues. Per germline, CDR1 SEHNR and CDR2 FQNEAQ (reference sequence). With 6 bases clipped from V and 11 bases from J, the junction kept 11 bases outside the gene matches. The CDR3 DNA reads as TGTGCCAGCAGTAAGACAGGGGACTGGGAGCAGTACTTC. As protein: CASSKTGDWEQYF.

This clonotype has only a few counts. The chain couples TRBV28 to TRBJ2-2, with a possible D match to TRBD2 (6 bases). This CDR3 region has 16 residues. Trimming took 5 bases from V and 6 from J, leaving 19 bases between them. Germline-derived CDR1 and CDR2 are MDHEN and SYDVKM. The CDR3 sequence: CASSLTSPGRSGELFF. The CDR3 region has the DNA TGTGCCAGCAGTCTCACTAGCCCGGGGCGGTCCGGGGAGCTGTTTTTT.

The chain combines TRBV29-1 with TRBJ1-2; D is uncertain. In germline, CDR1 is SQVTM, CDR2 ANQGSEA. Trimming pared 4 bases from V and 8 bases from J, leaving 11 bases between. This CDR3 has 11 amino acids. CDR3 nucleotides: TGCAGCGTTGGTTCTGGGAGCGGCTACACCTTC. Translating it yields CSVGSGSGYTF.

Ten or more counts support this clonotype. The CDR3 coding sequence is TGTGCCAGCAGTTCCGGGACAGGGGAGACAGATACGCAGTATTTT. Its protein is CASSSGTGETDTQYF. V usage is TRBV12-3 or TRBV12-4 and J usage is TRBJ2-3; 10 bases match TRBD1. Trimming removed 4 bases from V and 3 bases from J; junction bases left unmatched: 4. The CDR3 has 15 amino acids.

A word on this clonotype: Since a much larger clone is just one base distant, this may be a read error. The chain is built from TRBV20-1 and TRBJ2-4, with a possible D match to TRBD1 (6 bases). Near its end, the DNA agrees better with TRBJ2-5, so the J call may be wrong. The CDR3 sequence is 15 residues long. The germline gives CDR1 DFQATT, CDR2 SNEGSKA (reference sequence). The CDR3 loop reads CSGLENRAGQGTQYF. CDR3 nucleotides: TGCAGTGGGCTAGAAAACAGGGCGGGCCAAGGGACCCAGTACTTC.

In its sample, this clonotype was seen many times. This chain joins TRBV7-9 and TRBJ2-3; D is perhaps TRBD2 (6 bases). The CDR3 runs to 13 residues. V lost 3 bases, J lost 9 bases, and 13 bases lay in between. CDR1 is SEHNR, CDR2 FQNEAQ, per germline (reference sequence). For the CDR3, the DNA is TGTGCCAGCAGCTTCCGCGGGGCCGTCACGCAGTATTTT. Translating gives CASSFRGAVTQYF.

The gene calls are TRBV7-2 and TRBJ2-7; no clear D gene. V lost 1 base, J lost 6 bases, and 10 bases lay in between. Germline CDR1 reads SGHTA; CDR2 reads FQGNSA. The CDR3 has 13 residues. The CDR3 nucleotides read TGTGCCAGCAGCTTAGAAAGGACCCTCGAGCAGTACTTC. It specifies CASSLERTLEQYF.

The gene calls are TRBV2 and TRBJ1-2; D is unresolved. Trimming removed 0 bases at V and 2 bases at J, with 13 bases between. The CDR3 has 16 residues. Germline V gene lookup returns CDR1 SNHLY and CDR2 FYNNEI. This CDR3 reads CASSEALGQVNYGYTF. DNA for the CDR3: TGTGCCAGCAGTGAAGCGCTCGGCCAGGTGAACTATGGCTACACCTTC.